The clone carrying this TCR beta chain showed up just once. V lost 4 bases, J lost 11 bases, and 12 bases lay in between. Looked up from germline, CDR1 is WNHNN and CDR2 is SYGVQD (reference sequence). The CDR3 loop spans 11 amino acids. TCRdb's table, derived via immunoSEQ multiplex PCR, lists solely in-frame clones and lacks some. The repertoire holds tens of thousands of clones, 85% seen once, with around 0.21% in the top ten. This sample stems from a study of OX40 agonist ivuxolimab in advanced cancers. The J gene is TRBJ2-7, the V gene TRBV10-1, with a possible D match to TRBD2 (6 bases). The sequencing used CD4+ or CD8+ T cells sorted from blood, collected in a trial of the OX40 agonist ivuxolimab. The clonotype originates from an adult with an advanced solid tumor such as melanoma, head and neck, liver or kidney cancer. The CDR3 loop is CASSAGEQEYV. The DNA of the CDR3 is TGCGCCAGCAGTGCGGGAGAGCAGGAGTACGTC.